This entry lists 24 T cell receptor beta chains sequenced from one sample in a study of cytomegalovirus exposure and HLA in healthy donors. This PCR relied on a set of 60 Vbeta primers and 13 Jbeta primers. The data were produced by immunoSEQ multiplex PCR, yet TCRdb's version contains in-frame clones alone and is incomplete. The sample consists of some 210,000 clones, around 73% of them appearing once. The sample comprised PBMCs. These receptors all come from a male donor in good health and CMV-seronegative.

The V gene is TRBV2, the J gene TRBJ2-5; TRBD2 matches 9 bases. Germline-derived CDR1 and CDR2 are SNHLY and FYNNEI. The CDR3 runs 22 residues. J gave up 5 bases and V 4 bases, and 29 bases lay outside the gene matches. The CDR3 DNA sequence: TGTGCCAGCAGTGGACCCCGTAATTTTGCGGGAGGGCCCGAGCCACCTCGCGAGACCCAGTACTTC. Its protein product is CASSGPRNFAGGPEPPRETQYF.

The chain employs TRBV28 and TRBJ2-7, with 8 positions matching TRBD2. Germline V gene data show CDR1 as MDHEN and CDR2 as SYDVKM. Trimming removed 8 bases from V and 5 bases from J; junction bases left unmatched: 2. The CDR3 sequence is 11 residues long. This chain's CDR3 is CASQTSDEQYF. CDR3 coding DNA: TGTGCCAGCCAGACTAGCGACGAGCAGTACTTC.

The chain has TRBV28 and TRBJ1-2; unclear D gene. The CDR3 contains 14 residues. V was shortened by 2 bases and J by 4 bases, with 11 bases between the two germline ends. Germline CDR1 and CDR2: MDHEN and SYDVKM. The CDR3 nucleotides are TGTGCCAGCAGTTTAGTCGGGGTTGGCTATGGCTACACCTTC. This codes for CASSLVGVGYGYTF.

The table lists this clone with a few counts. This chain joins TRBV7-3 and TRBJ1-1; 12 bases fit TRBD1. Germline assignment: CDR1 SGHTA and CDR2 FQGTGA. CDR3 length equals 16 residues. With V trimmed by 5 bases and J by 5 bases, 9 bases remained unmatched. The CDR3 sequence: CASSQNTGQGATEAFF. DNA of the CDR3: TGTGCCAGCAGCCAAAACACGGGACAGGGGGCGACTGAAGCTTTCTTT.

The chain is built from TRBV2 and TRBJ1-1; 7 nucleotides line up with TRBD1. The CDR3 covers 15 residues. With 4 bases clipped from V and 0 bases from J, the junction kept 5 bases outside the gene matches. Germline lookup yields CDR1 SNHLY and CDR2 FYNNEI. The CDR3 spells CASSVEGAMNTEAFF. CDR3 in DNA: TGTGCCAGCAGTGTCGAGGGGGCGATGAACACTGAAGCTTTCTTT.

This clone was observed a few times. The chain joins TRBV28 to TRBJ1-4; 8 bases are shared with TRBD1. The CDR3 totals 16 residues. Germline V gene data show CDR1 as MDHEN and CDR2 as SYDVKM. Germline trimming cut 5 bases from V and 4 bases from J; bases unmatched to any gene: 9. CDR3 protein: CASSDGTGTLNEKLFF. The CDR3 coding sequence is TGTGCCAGCAGTGACGGGACAGGAACCCTTAATGAAAAACTGTTTTTT. The full variable domain, rest sourced from reference TRBV28 and TRBJ1-4, is DVKVTQSSRYLVKRTGEKVFLECVQDMDHENMFWYRQDPGLGLRLIYFSYDVKMKEKGDIPEGYSVSREKKERFSLILESASTNQTSMYLCASSDGTGTLNEKLFFGSGTQLSVL.

J is TRBJ2-5 and V is TRBV30; 12 bases agree with TRBD2. J gave up 4 bases and V 4 bases, and 7 bases lay outside the gene matches. The CDR3 runs 15 residues. Germline lookup yields CDR1 GTSNPN and CDR2 SVGIG (reference sequence). CDR3 protein: CAWKGPGLAGETQYF. The CDR3 DNA is TGTGCCTGGAAGGGGCCGGGACTAGCGGGAGAGACCCAGTACTTC.

The V and J genes are TRBV5-1 and TRBJ2-5; D is perhaps TRBD1 (5 bases). V dropped 0 bases and J dropped 2 bases, with 11 bases sitting between them. CDR1 SGHRS and CDR2 YFSETQ come from the germline V gene. The CDR3 length is 15 residues. This chain's CDR3 is CASSLADIKQETQYF. CDR3 DNA sequence: TGCGCCAGCAGCTTGGCGGACATCAAACAAGAGACCCAGTACTTC.

On this clone: A junction end diverges from the germline sequence, so it may reflect a read error. V gene TRBV25-1 combines with J gene TRBJ1-4, with TRBD1 as a possible D gene (6 bases). From germline, CDR1 is MGHDK and CDR2 SYGVNS. The CDR3 contains 15 residues. The CDR3 loop reads CASSEMGQGNEELFF. CDR3 nucleotides: TGTGCCAGCAGTGAGATGGGCCAGGGGAATGAAGAACTGTTTTTT.

This clone was found a few times. The chain recombines TRBV2 with TRBJ1-1; no definite D call. Germline V lookup: CDR1 SNHLY, CDR2 FYNNEI. The CDR3 is 13 amino acids. V lost 5 bases and J lost 1, with 8 bases in between. CDR3 nucleotides: TGTGCCAGCAGTTTGACTGCGAACACTGAAGCTTTCTTT. Translating it yields CASSLTANTEAFF. The variable domain in full, completed from reference TRBV2 and TRBJ1-1, reads EPEVTQTPSHQVTQMGQEVILRCVPISNHLYFYWYRQILGQKVEFLVSFYNNEISEKSEIFDDQFSVERPDGSNFTLKIRSTKLEDSAMYFCASSLTANTEAFFGQGTRLTVV.

V is TRBV6-5 and J is TRBJ1-1; no clear D. V was trimmed by 5 bases and J by 1 base, leaving 11 bases between them. The CDR3 totals 14 residues. Germline V lookup: CDR1 MNHEY, CDR2 SVGAGI. CDR3 DNA: TGTGCCAGCAGTGTCCAGGCGTCGAACACTGAAGCTTTCTTT. It encodes CASSVQASNTEAFF.

This chain uses TRBV19 with TRBJ2-4; TRBD1 is a possible D gene (6 bases). The CDR3 totals 19 residues. Looked up from germline, CDR1 is LNHDA and CDR2 is SQIVND (reference sequence). V lost 6 bases, J lost 1 base, and 25 bases lay in between. CDR3 nucleotide sequence: TGTGCCAGTAGCCTCCAGGGGCTAGTAACGGTGGGGGCCAAAAACATTCAGTACTTC. Translating it yields CASSLQGLVTVGAKNIQYF.

V usage is TRBV9 and J usage is TRBJ1-1; 8 bases align to TRBD1. The V gene end was trimmed by 2 bases and the J gene end by 0 bases; junction bases not matched to a gene: 3. CDR3 length: 15 amino acids. Per germline, CDR1 SGDLS and CDR2 YYNGEE. The CDR3 DNA sequence: TGTGCCAGCAGCGTCGACAGGGGAATGAACACTGAAGCTTTCTTT. It specifies CASSVDRGMNTEAFF.

The chain carries TRBV30 and TRBJ2-1, with TRBD2 matching 10 bases. The CDR3 is 13 residues long. Per the germline V gene, CDR1 is GTSNPN and CDR2 is SVGIG (reference sequence). The V segment lost 4 bases and the J segment 8 bases; nucleotides outside the gene matches: 5. The CDR3 sequence is CAWTSSGRDEQFF. CDR3 DNA sequence: TGTGCCTGGACCTCAAGCGGGAGGGATGAGCAGTTCTTC.

The J gene is TRBJ2-2, the V gene TRBV6-5; 12 bases map to TRBD2. Germline V gene sequence: CDR1 MNHEY, CDR2 SVGAGI. The V segment lost 5 bases and the J segment 6 bases; nucleotides outside the gene matches: 4. The length of the CDR3 is 15 residues. CDR3 protein: CASSTTSGRPGELFF. For the CDR3, the DNA is TGTGCCAGCAGTACGACTAGCGGGAGACCCGGGGAGCTGTTTTTT.

CDR3 loop: CASSLEINRAETQYF. The DNA of the CDR3 is TGTGCCAGCAGCTTAGAAATTAACAGGGCAGAGACCCAGTACTTC. The chain links TRBV7-9 to TRBJ2-5; D may be TRBD1 (6 bases). Germline assignment: CDR1 SEHNR and CDR2 FQNEAQ (reference sequence). Trimming stripped 1 base from V and 4 bases from J, with 13 bases between. The CDR3 is made up of 15 amino acids.

The J gene is TRBJ2-7, the V gene TRBV6-6; TRBD1 matches 7 bases. CDR3 length: 14 residues. From germline, CDR1 is MNHNY and CDR2 SVGAGI (reference sequence). Trimming removed 5 bases from V and 2 bases from J; junction bases left unmatched: 6. The CDR3 DNA follows: TGTGCCAGCAGTAACCGGGACAGTACCTACGAGCAGTACTTC. Its translation is CASSNRDSTYEQYF.

The V call is TRBV7-3, the J call TRBJ2-3, with 8 bases fitting TRBD1. The J segment lost 1 base and the V segment lost 1 base, leaving 4 bases of the junction unmatched. This CDR3 comprises 16 residues. CDR1 and CDR2 from the germline V gene are SGHTA and FQGTGA. CDR3: CASSLKRTGRTDTQYF. For the CDR3, the DNA is TGTGCCAGCAGCTTAAAAAGGACAGGGCGCACAGATACGCAGTATTTT.

This chain links TRBV11-3 with TRBJ2-1; TRBD2 might be the D (6 bases). V was shortened by 6 bases and J by 5 bases, with 20 bases between the two germline ends. This CDR3 is 16 amino acids long. Germline V gene lookup returns CDR1 SGHNT and CDR2 YENEEA. CDR3 in amino acids: CASSKRPTSRDNEQFF. CDR3 nucleotides: TGTGCCAGCAGTAAAAGACCCACTAGCCGCGACAATGAGCAGTTCTTC.

The DNA of the CDR3 is TGTGCCAGCAGCGCCTCCGGGACTAGCGGCTACGAGCAGTACTTC. This codes for CASSASGTSGYEQYF. The V and J genes are TRBV9 and TRBJ2-7; TRBD2 matches 11 bases. With 3 bases clipped from V and 3 bases from J, the junction kept 5 bases outside the gene matches. CDR1 and CDR2 (germline): SGDLS, YYNGEE. This CDR3 region has 15 residues.

This chain connects TRBV10-3 to TRBJ2-1; 8 nucleotides agree with TRBD1. Germline CDR1 reads ENHRY; CDR2 reads SYGVKD. V dropped 8 bases and J dropped 1; count of bases not matched to a gene: 4. The CDR3 is 14 amino acids. CDR3 in amino acids: CAIGTGGSYNEQFF. The CDR3 DNA reads as TGTGCCATCGGCACAGGGGGGTCCTACAATGAGCAGTTCTTC.

J is TRBJ2-5 and V is TRBV13; 7 positions match TRBD1. The germline CDR1 and CDR2 sequences are PRHDT and FYEKMQ (reference sequence). CDR3 length equals 15 residues. The junction had 6 bases not matched to a gene; V was cut back by 4 bases and J by 1 base. The CDR3 is CASSSFGTAQETQYF. The CDR3 DNA reads as TGTGCCAGCAGCTCGTTCGGGACAGCCCAAGAGACCCAGTACTTC.

This chain joins TRBV10-3 and TRBJ2-5; D may be TRBD1 (6 bases). CDR1 is ENHRY and CDR2 is SYGVKD in the germline V gene. CDR3 length equals 13 residues. The V gene lost 5 bases and the J gene lost 2 bases, with 9 bases spanning the gap. This chain's CDR3 is CAISTGWQETQYF. The CDR3, as DNA: TGTGCCATCAGTACAGGGTGGCAAGAGACCCAGTACTTC.

The genes are TRBV18 and TRBJ2-3; 10 bases line up with TRBD2. J gave up 4 bases and V 3 bases, and 1 base lay outside the gene matches. CDR1 and CDR2 (germline): KGHSH, LQKENI. The CDR3 is 14 residues long. The DNA of the CDR3 is TGTGCCAGCTCACCGGGACTAGCGCCAGATACGCAGTATTTT. Its translation: CASSPGLAPDTQYF.